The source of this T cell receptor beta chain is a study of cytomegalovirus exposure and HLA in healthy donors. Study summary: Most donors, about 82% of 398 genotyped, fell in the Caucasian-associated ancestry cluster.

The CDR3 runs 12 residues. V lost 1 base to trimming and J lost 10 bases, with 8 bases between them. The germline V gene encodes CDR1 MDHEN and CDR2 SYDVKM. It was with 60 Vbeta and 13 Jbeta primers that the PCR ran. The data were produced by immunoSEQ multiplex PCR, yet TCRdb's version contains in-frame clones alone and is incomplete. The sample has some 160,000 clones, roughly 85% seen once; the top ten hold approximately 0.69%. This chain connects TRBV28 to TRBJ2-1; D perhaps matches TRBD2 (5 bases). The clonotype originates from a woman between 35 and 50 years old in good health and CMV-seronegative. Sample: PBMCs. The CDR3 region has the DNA TGTGCCAGCAGTTTATTACTAGTAGAGCAGTTCTTC. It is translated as CASSLLLVEQFF.